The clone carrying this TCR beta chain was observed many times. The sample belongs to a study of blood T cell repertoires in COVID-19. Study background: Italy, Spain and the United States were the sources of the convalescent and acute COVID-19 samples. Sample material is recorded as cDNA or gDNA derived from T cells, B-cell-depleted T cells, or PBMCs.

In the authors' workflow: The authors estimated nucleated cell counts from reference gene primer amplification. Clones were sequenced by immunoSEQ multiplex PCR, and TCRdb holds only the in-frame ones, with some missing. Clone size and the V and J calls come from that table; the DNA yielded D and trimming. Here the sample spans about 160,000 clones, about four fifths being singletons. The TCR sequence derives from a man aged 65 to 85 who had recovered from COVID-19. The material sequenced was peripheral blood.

CDR3 region: CASGLVQGMGLDQETQYF. Here the CDR3 DNA reads TGTGCTAGTGGTTTGGTACAGGGGATGGGACTAGACCAAGAGACCCAGTACTTC. J is TRBJ2-5 and V is TRBV12-5; possible D gene TRBD2, 8 bases. The CDR3 has 18 amino acids. Trimming took off 0 bases at V and 0 bases at J, with 17 bases between the two ends. Per the germline V gene, CDR1 is LGHNT and CDR2 is FRNRAP. Full variable domain (remainder filled in from reference TRBV12-5 and TRBJ2-5): DARVTQTPRHKVTEMGQEVTMRCQPILGHNTVFWYRQTMMQGLELLAYFRNRAPLDDSGMPKDRFSAEMPDATLATLKIQPSEPRDSAVYFCASGLVQGMGLDQETQYFGPGTRLLVL.